This is a list of T cell receptor beta chains from one sample in a study of regulatory T cells in long-lasting Graves disease. TCRdb re-called the multiplex PCR reads through MiXCR, storing one row per CDR3 protein. This sample has some 560,000 distinct CDR3 sequences, with roughly 15% found just once. These data were also reused for a study on T cells in Graves' hyperthyroidism and ophthalmopathy.

The material was peripheral blood mononuclear cells (PBMCs), obtained at new diagnosis, from a patient treated with antithyroid drugs. The receptors derive from a woman between 40 and 65 years old with Graves disease. Each CDR3 is given with its conserved first and last residue. A D gene is named only where the DNA matches it firmly.

TRBV12-3/TRBV12-4 NA CASSLSLVWVSTDTQYF
TRBV14 NA CASSQVSYGYTF
TRBV25-1 TRBD1 CASRRTGEAGELFF
TRBV19 NA CATPHRANTGELFF
TRBV10-3 TRBD2 CAISEFGGVADTQYF
TRBV15 NA CATSRSNGGGRFLYGYTF
TRBV12-5 TRBD1 CASGPSTGDQPQHF
TRBV6-2/TRBV6-3 NA CASSEGRTNEKLFF
TRBV7-8 NA CASSSTLRDYSNQPQHF
TRBV27 NA CASSSVSPNQPQHF
TRBV20-1 NA CSATLREGFGGYTF
TRBV5-6 NA CASVSWGGPYTGELFF
TRBV19 NA CASSIDGGIGQPQHF
TRBV29-1 NA CSAFGQSTDTQYF
TRBV7-9 NA CASSLALTSNEKLFF
TRBV7-2 NA CASSLGQENNSPLHF
TRBV5-8 NA CASSLEGGTYAEAFF
TRBV28 NA CASSLSINTEAFF
TRBV20-1 NA CSARDLASNRQYEQHF
TRBV5-1 NA CASSSRAEYEQYF
TRBV19 NA CASSISTAPTYEQYF
TRBV12-5 NA CASGLKGGLDTGELFF
TRBV5-1 TRBD2 CASSIRLAGGGGDNEQFF
TRBV12-5 TRBD1 CASGGGVGYEQYF
TRBV7-9 NA CASSLEVRGSSYEQYF
TRBV12-3/TRBV12-4 NA CASSPISGSYEQYF
TRBV7-6 NA CASSLRAGSTDTQYF
TRBV25-1 NA CASSDPQETQYF
TRBV7-2 NA CASSPGGGPSYEQYF
TRBV4-1 TRBD2 CASSQDLAGARYF
TRBV9 TRBD1 CASSVGQGATEAFF
TRBV11-3 TRBD1 CASSTGQGAGDNEQFF
TRBV27 NA CASSYVSGELFF
TRBV5-5 NA CASSFAGTEAFF
TRBV27 TRBD1 CASSLTGTGGFDYTF
TRBV15 TRBD1 CATSGLTGATEAFF